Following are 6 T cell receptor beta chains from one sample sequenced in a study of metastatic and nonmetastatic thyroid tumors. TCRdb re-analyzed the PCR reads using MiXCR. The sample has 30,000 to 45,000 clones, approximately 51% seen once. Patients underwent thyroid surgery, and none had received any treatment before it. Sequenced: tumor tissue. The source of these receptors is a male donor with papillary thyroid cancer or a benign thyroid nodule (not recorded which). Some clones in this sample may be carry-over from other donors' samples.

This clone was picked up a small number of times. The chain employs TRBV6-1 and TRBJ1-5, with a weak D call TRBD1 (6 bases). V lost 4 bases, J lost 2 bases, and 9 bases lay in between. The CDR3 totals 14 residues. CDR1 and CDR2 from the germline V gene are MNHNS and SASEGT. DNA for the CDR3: TGTGCCAGCAGTGGGGGGCTTGGCAATCAGCCCCAGCATTTT. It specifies CASSGGLGNQPQHF.

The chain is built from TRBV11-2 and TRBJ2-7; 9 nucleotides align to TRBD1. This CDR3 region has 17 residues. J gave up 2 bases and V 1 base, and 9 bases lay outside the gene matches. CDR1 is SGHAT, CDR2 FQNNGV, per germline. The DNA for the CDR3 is TGTGCCAGCAGCTTAGTTGCCGGGACAGGGAGGGCCTACGAGCAGTACTTC. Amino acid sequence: CASSLVAGTGRAYEQYF.

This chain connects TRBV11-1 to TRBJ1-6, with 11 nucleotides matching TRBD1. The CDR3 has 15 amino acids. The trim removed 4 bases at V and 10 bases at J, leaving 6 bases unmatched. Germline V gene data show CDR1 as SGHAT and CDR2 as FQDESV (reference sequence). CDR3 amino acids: CASSSGQGAHSPLHF. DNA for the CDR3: TGTGCCAGCAGCTCCGGACAGGGGGCCCACTCACCCCTCCACTTT.

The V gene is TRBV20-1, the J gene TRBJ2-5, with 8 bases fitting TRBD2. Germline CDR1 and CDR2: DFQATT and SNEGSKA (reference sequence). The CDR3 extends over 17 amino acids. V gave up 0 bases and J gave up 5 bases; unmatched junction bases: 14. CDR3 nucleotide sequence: TGCAGTGCTAGAGATTACGGAGCACTAGCGGCTGGGGAGACCCAGTACTTC. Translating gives CSARDYGALAAGETQYF.

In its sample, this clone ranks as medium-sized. The CDR3: CASSEAPGTGSYEQYF. DNA of the CDR3: TGTGCCAGCAGTGAAGCACCCGGGACAGGGTCCTACGAGCAGTACTTC. The rearrangement uses TRBV6-1 and TRBJ2-7; 9 positions agree with TRBD1. The V and J ends lost 0 bases and 1 base, in that order; junction bases with no gene match: 4. This CDR3 is 16 amino acids long. In germline, CDR1 is MNHNS, CDR2 SASEGT.

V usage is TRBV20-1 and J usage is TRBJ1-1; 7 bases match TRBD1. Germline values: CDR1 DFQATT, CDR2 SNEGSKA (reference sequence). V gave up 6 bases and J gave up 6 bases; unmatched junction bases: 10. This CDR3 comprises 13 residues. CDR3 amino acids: CSAFNRGRAEAFF. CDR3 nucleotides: TGCAGTGCGTTCAACAGGGGAAGAGCTGAAGCTTTCTTT.